These 29 T cell receptor beta chains share one sample of origin, sequenced in a study of blood T cell repertoires in COVID-19. Produced via immunoSEQ multiplex PCR; TCRdb's table is partial and in-frame only. The data show approximately 60,000 clones, with 80% to 95% seen just once and 2.9% held by the top ten. Material: peripheral blood. The receptors derive from a man between 65 and 85 years old with active COVID-19.

V gene TRBV5-5 combines with J gene TRBJ1-1; D is perhaps TRBD1 (6 bases). The CDR3 is 13 amino acids. V was clipped by 3 bases and J by 1 base, with 7 bases between them. Germline V gives CDR1 SGHKS, CDR2 YYEKEE (reference sequence). In DNA, the CDR3 is TGTGCCAGCAGCTACAGGGAGAACACTGAAGCTTTCTTT. This encodes CASSYRENTEAFF.

The genes are TRBV5-1 and TRBJ1-3; the D is unclear. Germline-derived CDR1 and CDR2 are SGHRS and YFSETQ. CDR3 length equals 14 residues. The V gene lost 4 bases and the J gene lost 1 base, with 9 bases spanning the gap. The CDR3 DNA reads as TGCGCCAGCAGCCAGTCCGGGTCTGGAAACACCATATATTTT. Its protein product is CASSQSGSGNTIYF. The whole variable domain, filled in from reference TRBV5-1 and TRBJ1-3, reads KAGVTQTPRYLIKTRGQQVTLSCSPISGHRSVSWYQQTPGQGLQFLFEYFSETQRNKGNFPGRFSGRQFSNSRSEMNVSTLELGDSALYLCASSQSGSGNTIYFGEGSWLTVV.

CDR3 in DNA: TGTGCCAGCAGCTTACAGGGACTGAACTATGGCTACACCTTC. Translating gives CASSLQGLNYGYTF. This rearrangement joins TRBV7-9 to TRBJ1-2, with a possible D match to TRBD1 (5 bases). The CDR3 sequence is 14 residues long. V gave up 2 bases and J gave up 2 bases, with 9 bases separating them. Germline lookup yields CDR1 SEHNR and CDR2 FQNEAQ (reference sequence).

The chain uses TRBV27 and TRBJ2-1; 7 bases align to TRBD1. This CDR3 contains 17 residues. CDR1 is MNHEY and CDR2 is SMNVEV in the germline V gene (reference sequence). The J segment lost 7 bases and the V segment lost 1 base, leaving 13 bases of the junction unmatched. The CDR3 spells CASSLLGGDRLRNEQFF. The CDR3 DNA is TGTGCCAGCAGTTTATTAGGGGGCGATCGGTTACGGAATGAGCAGTTCTTC.

V gene TRBV18 combines with J gene TRBJ1-1; 9 bases are a match to TRBD1. V lost 4 bases, J lost 0 bases, and 6 bases stayed unmatched. CDR1 is KGHSH and CDR2 is LQKENI in the germline V gene. There are 16 residues in the CDR3. The CDR3, as DNA: TGTGCCAGCTCACAGTCCGGACAGGGGTTGAACACTGAAGCTTTCTTT. The encoded protein is CASSQSGQGLNTEAFF. Full variable domain (remainder filled in from reference TRBV18 and TRBJ1-1): NAGVMQNPRHLVRRRGQEARLRCSPMKGHSHVYWYRQLPEEGLKFMVYLQKENIIDESGMPKERFSAEFPKEGPSILRIQQVVRGDSAAYFCASSQSGQGLNTEAFFGQGTRLTVV.

The CDR3 sequence: CASSFLAGDNEQFF. The CDR3 bases are TGCGCCAGCAGCTTTCTAGCTGGGGATAATGAGCAGTTCTTC. The chain combines TRBV5-1 with TRBJ2-1; possibly TRBD2 for D (5 bases). CDR1 SGHRS and CDR2 YFSETQ come from the germline V gene. CDR3 length equals 14 residues. Trimming shortened V by 2 bases and J by 7 bases, and 13 bases separated the two germline ends.

The chain employs TRBV2 and TRBJ2-7; 7 positions match TRBD1. V lost 8 bases, J lost 5 bases, and 12 bases stayed unmatched. Germline V gene data show CDR1 as SNHLY and CDR2 as FYNNEI. The CDR3 consists of 14 residues. The CDR3 region is CASGQVGVFHEQYF. CDR3 in DNA: TGTGCCAGCGGACAGGTGGGTGTGTTCCACGAGCAGTACTTC.

The CDR3 nucleotides are TGTGCCAGCACCGTGGACGGGGTGAACACTGAAGCTTTCTTT. As protein: CASTVDGVNTEAFF. The chain combines TRBV9 with TRBJ1-1, with D unclear. CDR3 length equals 14 residues. CDR1 SGDLS and CDR2 YYNGEE come from the germline V gene. The ends were cut back, 6 bases at V and 0 bases at J, with 12 bases in the middle.

This chain joins TRBV9 and TRBJ1-4, with D possibly being TRBD1 (5 bases). V lost 3 bases and J 5 bases, leaving 17 bases between the germline ends. Germline V gene lookup returns CDR1 SGDLS and CDR2 YYNGEE. The CDR3 is 16 residues long. The CDR3 DNA follows: TGTGCCAGCAGCGAGGGGACTGTCTTTGAGAATGAAAAACTGTTTTTT. Its translation is CASSEGTVFENEKLFF.

The V and J genes are TRBV19 and TRBJ1-4, with D possibly matching TRBD1 (5 bases). The germline V gene encodes CDR1 LNHDA and CDR2 SQIVND (reference sequence). This CDR3 comprises 14 residues. V lost 8 bases to trimming and J lost 0 bases, with 10 bases between them. CDR3 nucleotides: TGTGCCAGTCACAGGACCGCAACTAATGAAAAACTGTTTTTT. Its protein is CASHRTATNEKLFF.

This chain connects TRBV3-1 (or the pseudogene TRBV3-2) to TRBJ1-5; TRBD1 agrees at 7 bases. Germline loops: CDR1 LGHDT, CDR2 YNNKEL (reference sequence). Losses at the gene ends were 1 base for V and 2 bases for J; bases not matched to a gene: 2. The CDR3 runs 15 residues. CDR3: CASSQGTGGNQPQHF. The CDR3, as DNA: TGTGCCAGCAGCCAAGGAACAGGGGGCAATCAGCCCCAGCATTTT.

The V call is TRBV19, the J call TRBJ1-4; TRBD1 matches 7 bases. With 0 bases clipped from V and 5 bases from J, the junction kept 0 bases outside the gene matches. Germline loops: CDR1 LNHDA, CDR2 SQIVND (reference sequence). This CDR3 contains 14 residues. The CDR3 loop is CASSIDRGNEKLFF. In DNA form, the CDR3 reads TGTGCCAGTAGTATAGACAGGGGGAATGAAAAACTGTTTTTT.

The chain links TRBV6-5 to TRBJ1-4; no definite D call. From germline, CDR1 is MNHEY and CDR2 SVGAGI. This CDR3 region has 15 residues. V gave up 2 bases and J gave up 0 bases, with 7 bases separating them. CDR3 nucleotides: TGTGCCAGCAGTTACGGCACAGCAACTAATGAAAAACTGTTTTTT. This translates into CASSYGTATNEKLFF.

The rearrangement uses TRBV27 and TRBJ1-1, with D possibly matching TRBD1 (5 bases). The CDR3 sequence is 14 residues long. The germline V gene has CDR1 MNHEY and CDR2 SMNVEV (reference sequence). V lost 6 bases, J lost 7 bases, and 18 bases lay in between. Here the CDR3 reads CASSSWGPGGEAFF. For the CDR3, the DNA is TGTGCCAGCAGCTCCTGGGGACCGGGAGGTGAAGCTTTCTTT.

This chain uses TRBV4-1 with TRBJ1-1; TRBD1 matches at 8 bases. The junction had 11 bases not matched to a gene; V was cut back by 1 base and J by 1 base. CDR1 is MGHRA and CDR2 is YSYEKL in the germline V gene. CDR3 length: 18 residues. As DNA, the CDR3 is TGCGCCAGCAGCCAAGCGATGGACAGGGTAGCCCCGAACACTGAAGCTTTCTTT. It encodes CASSQAMDRVAPNTEAFF.

The V call is TRBV6-5, the J call TRBJ2-2; TRBD2 matches at 10 bases. Per germline, CDR1 MNHEY and CDR2 SVGAGI. J gave up 2 bases and V 4 bases, and 1 base lay outside the gene matches. The CDR3 runs 15 residues. CDR3 DNA: TGTGCCAGCAGTTGGACTAGCGGAAACACCGGGGAGCTGTTTTTT. It yields the protein CASSWTSGNTGELFF.

V usage is TRBV2 and J usage is TRBJ2-5, with D possibly TRBD2 on 6 matching bases. In germline, CDR1 is SNHLY, CDR2 FYNNEI. There are 15 residues in the CDR3. Trimming removed 6 bases at V and 0 bases at J, with 14 bases between. CDR3 DNA: TGTGCCAGCAGACTGGACTATACGTACCAAGAGACCCAGTACTTC. Translated: CASRLDYTYQETQYF. Full variable domain (remainder filled in from reference TRBV2 and TRBJ2-5): EPEVTQTPSHQVTQMGQEVILRCVPISNHLYFYWYRQILGQKVEFLVSFYNNEISEKSEIFDDQFSVERPDGSNFTLKIRSTKLEDSAMYFCASRLDYTYQETQYFGPGTRLLVL.

V gene TRBV11-2 combines with J gene TRBJ1-6; maybe TRBD1 (6 bases). CDR3 length: 19 amino acids. With 1 base removed from V and 7 bases from J, the gap between germline ends came to 23 bases. The germline V gene encodes CDR1 SGHAT and CDR2 FQNNGV. CDR3 sequence reads: CASSLVGLAGESLNSPLHF. DNA for the CDR3: TGTGCCAGCAGCTTAGTGGGCTTGGCAGGGGAGTCCTTGAATTCACCCCTCCACTTT.

This chain connects TRBV6-2 or TRBV6-3 to TRBJ2-7, with TRBD2 as a possible D gene (5 bases). This CDR3 is built from 16 residues. Trimming left V 4 bases short and J 1 base short, with 17 bases between. The germline gives CDR1 MNHEY, CDR2 SVGEGT. CDR3 amino acids: CASSLRRGSESYEQYF. The DNA for the CDR3 is TGTGCCAGCAGTTTGCGCCGGGGTTCCGAATCCTACGAGCAGTACTTC.

This chain uses TRBV27 with TRBJ1-5; possibly TRBD1 for D (6 bases). V dropped 2 bases and J dropped 2 bases, with 19 bases sitting between them. The CDR3 extends over 18 amino acids. Per germline, CDR1 MNHEY and CDR2 SMNVEV (reference sequence). This CDR3 reads CASSLPFRGLRGNQPQHF. The CDR3 DNA reads as TGTGCCAGCAGTTTACCGTTCAGGGGACTACGGGGCAATCAGCCCCAGCATTTT.

The chain couples TRBV5-1 to TRBJ2-3, with TRBD2 matching over 10 bases. Trimming removed 4 bases from V and 1 base from J; junction bases left unmatched: 9. Germline loops: CDR1 SGHRS, CDR2 YFSETQ. The CDR3 has 17 amino acids. The DNA for the CDR3 is TGCGCCAGCAGCCTCTCGATCCTAGCGGGGGGCACAGATACGCAGTATTTT. This translates into CASSLSILAGGTDTQYF.

The V call is TRBV5-6, the J call TRBJ2-5, with a tentative D call TRBD2 (5 bases). The V and J ends lost 4 bases and 5 bases respectively, with 18 bases between them. This CDR3 spans 15 amino acids. Germline-derived CDR1 and CDR2 are SGHDT and YYEEEE. CDR3 sequence: CASSRGGVFWETQYF. The CDR3 DNA follows: TGTGCCAGCAGCCGGGGTGGGGTATTTTGGGAGACCCAGTACTTC.

The chain is built from TRBV4-1 and TRBJ1-2, with D uncertain. V was shortened by 0 bases and J by 5 bases, with 7 bases between the two germline ends. Germline CDR1 MGHRA, CDR2 YSYEKL. The CDR3 is 13 residues long. The CDR3 protein is CASSQERGYGYTF. CDR3 sequence (DNA): TGCGCCAGCAGCCAAGAGCGGGGTTATGGCTACACCTTC.

The chain links TRBV2 to TRBJ2-7; 7 nucleotides agree with TRBD1. Looked up from germline, CDR1 is SNHLY and CDR2 is FYNNEI. The V and J ends lost 4 bases and 6 bases, in that order; junction bases with no gene match: 6. The CDR3 runs to 13 residues. For the CDR3, the DNA is TGTGCCAGCAGTGGACAGGGCTCAAGCGAGCAGTACGTC. Translated, it gives CASSGQGSSEQYV.

This chain connects TRBV18 to TRBJ1-5; 8 positions agree with TRBD1. Germline V gene lookup returns CDR1 KGHSH and CDR2 LQKENI. Trimming at V came to 3 bases and at J to 4 bases, leaving 8 bases not matched to a gene. This CDR3 is 16 amino acids long. The CDR3 DNA is TGTGCCAGCTCACCCCAGGGGGCTCTCGGGAATCAGCCCCAGCATTTT. It is translated as CASSPQGALGNQPQHF.

This chain joins TRBV18 and TRBJ2-7, with a possible D match to TRBD2 (5 bases). CDR3 length: 16 residues. Germline values: CDR1 KGHSH, CDR2 LQKENI. V dropped 4 bases and J dropped 6 bases, with 22 bases sitting between them. DNA of the CDR3: TGTGCCAGCTCACTCGGGCTGTTCAAAACGGCGGGCGAGCAGTACTTC. Its protein product is CASSLGLFKTAGEQYF.

The chain is built from TRBV6-5 and TRBJ2-5; the D gene is possibly TRBD1 (5 bases). Gene TRBJ2-7 matches the end of the DNA better, so the J call may be wrong. Germline V gene lookup returns CDR1 MNHEY and CDR2 SVGAGI. This CDR3 spans 11 amino acids. The CDR3 sequence is CASSYGAEQYF. CDR3 DNA sequence: TGTGCCAGCAGTTACGGGGCCGAGCAGTACTTC.

The V gene is TRBV18, the J gene TRBJ2-2; maybe TRBD1 (5 bases). This CDR3 has 16 residues. CDR1 KGHSH and CDR2 LQKENI come from the germline V gene. V was trimmed by 6 bases and J by 6 bases, leaving 20 bases between them. As DNA, the CDR3 is TGTGCCAGCTCCCCGAACTCAAGGGGTAGCCCCGGGGAGCTGTTTTTT. Translation gives CASSPNSRGSPGELFF.

V and J are TRBV24-1 and TRBJ2-1, with TRBD2 matching over 11 bases. The CDR3 is 16 residues long. Trimming removed 9 bases from V and 4 bases from J; junction bases left unmatched: 10. The germline V gene encodes CDR1 KGHDR and CDR2 SFDVKD. The DNA for the CDR3 is TGTGCCACCTCGCCTAGCGGGGGGTCTGGGTACAATGAGCAGTTCTTC. It encodes CATSPSGGSGYNEQFF.